This TCR beta chain was captured in a study of beta chain features in type 1 diabetes. Every bit of the isolated RNA underwent reverse transcription, so sequencing read expressed TCRB transcripts. Average reads for naive, central memory and regulatory T cell samples were roughly 3.4 million. This table comes from immunoSEQ multiplex PCR, and its TCRdb copy is limited to in-frame clones, with some not included. This table has 300,000 to 400,000 clones, 9.6% appearing once. Whole-study results and caveats: The study found that naive, central memory and Treg TCRB repertoires appeared more similar in patients than in healthy donors. Patients with Type 1 diabetes showed moderately but significantly shorter TCRB CDR3s in all four CD4+ subsets.

This clone was observed a handful of times. The antigen remains unidentified. The CDR3 runs 15 residues. V was shortened by 2 bases and J by 3 bases, with 11 bases between the two germline ends. Germline CDR1 is MDHEN and CDR2 is SYDVKM. The chain employs TRBV28 and TRBJ1-5; perhaps TRBD1 as D (5 bases). The sample comprised central memory CD4+ T cells from blood. This TCR was recovered from a man aged 30-40 years with type 1 diabetes. The CDR3 DNA is TGTGCCAGCAGTTTAAGCCAGGGCCTCAATCAGCCCCAGCATTTT. Translating it yields CASSLSQGLNQPQHF.